These 11 T cell receptor beta chains share one sample of origin, sequenced in a study of shared clonotypes between healthy human individuals. Produced via immunoSEQ multiplex PCR; TCRdb's table is partial and in-frame only. This table has 950,000 to 1,300,000 clones, about 74% appearing once. The specimen sequenced was memory CD4+ T cells sorted from blood. The subset here: CD45RA-negative fraction. Source of these receptors: a man aged 18 to 29 in good health.

Only a few counts were recorded for this clone. The same CDR3 is also encoded by other DNA sequences in this sample. The rearrangement links TRBV11-2 to TRBJ2-1; D perhaps matches TRBD2 (6 bases). Germline CDR1 SGHAT, CDR2 FQNNGV. The CDR3 loop spans 13 amino acids. V lost 0 bases and J 9 bases, leaving 9 bases between the germline ends. CDR3 amino acids: CASSLDLGGEQFF. Here the CDR3 DNA reads TGTGCCAGCAGCTTAGACCTGGGAGGTGAGCAGTTCTTC. Full variable domain (rest looked up from reference TRBV11-2 and TRBJ2-1): EAGVAQSPRYKIIEKRQSVAFWCNPISGHATLYWYQQILGQGPKLLIQFQNNGVVDDSQLPKDRFSAERLKGVDSTLKIQPAKLEDSAVYLCASSLDLGGEQFFGPGTRLTVL.

The gene calls are TRBV7-2 and TRBJ2-1; unclear D gene. CDR3 size: 11 residues. Germline loops: CDR1 SGHTA, CDR2 FQGNSA. V gave up 8 bases and J gave up 1 base, with 3 bases separating them. The CDR3 loop reads CASRSYNEQFF. CDR3 in DNA: TGTGCCAGCCGGTCCTACAATGAGCAGTTCTTC.

This chain links TRBV5-4 with TRBJ1-4, with TRBD1 matching over 7 bases. Germline V gives CDR1 SGHNT, CDR2 YYREEE (reference sequence). This CDR3 region has 15 residues. J gave up 4 bases and V 2 bases, and 5 bases lay outside the gene matches. CDR3 region: CASSFDRQGNEKLFF. CDR3 nucleotide sequence: TGTGCCAGCAGCTTCGATCGACAGGGTAATGAAAAACTGTTTTTT.

The gene calls are TRBV5-1 and TRBJ2-2; tentatively, D is TRBD2 (6 bases). Trimming took 3 bases from V and 4 from J, leaving 10 bases between them. Germline V lookup: CDR1 SGHRS, CDR2 YFSETQ. The CDR3 has 14 residues. CDR3 sequence (DNA): TGCGCCAGCAGCTGGAGGGACCGCACCGGGGAGCTGTTTTTT. Translation: CASSWRDRTGELFF.

As DNA, the CDR3 is TGTGCCAGCACCATAGGTGCAGTAGCCAGAGAGCAGTTCTTC. It is translated as CASTIGAVAREQFF. The V gene is TRBV28, the J gene TRBJ2-1, with D unresolved. This CDR3 is built from 14 residues. From germline, CDR1 is MDHEN and CDR2 SYDVKM. The V gene lost 7 bases and the J gene lost 10 bases, with 20 bases spanning the gap.

With regard to this clone: The same CDR3 can be traced to other DNA sequences in this sample. The rearrangement uses TRBV13 and TRBJ2-7; 7 nucleotides line up with TRBD2. The J segment lost 9 bases and the V segment lost 9 bases, leaving 17 bases of the junction unmatched. The CDR3 has 14 residues. Germline V CDR1 and CDR2: PRHDT, FYEKMQ (reference sequence). As DNA, the CDR3 is TGTGCCAGTAGCCCCCCGGGAGGCCACGGCAGGCAGTACTTC. As protein: CASSPPGGHGRQYF. Drawing the rest from reference TRBV13 and TRBJ2-7, the complete variable domain is AAGVIQSPRHLIKEKRETATLKCYPIPRHDTVYWYQQGPGQDPQFLISFYEKMQSDKGSIPDRFSAQQFSDYHSELNMSSLELGDSALYFCASSPPGGHGRQYFGPGTRLTVT.

The chain joins TRBV5-6 to TRBJ2-7; no clear D. The germline V gene has CDR1 SGHDT and CDR2 YYEEEE. Trimming removed 1 base from V and 4 bases from J, with 12 bases in between. The CDR3 consists of 14 residues. The CDR3 sequence is CASSLKGGVYEQYF. The DNA of the CDR3 is TGTGCCAGCAGCTTGAAAGGTGGGGTTTACGAGCAGTACTTC.

This sequence joins TRBV5-5 and TRBJ2-1; D may be TRBD1 (5 bases). This CDR3 is built from 16 residues. V was shortened by 1 base and J by 0 bases, with 11 bases between the two germline ends. The germline gives CDR1 SGHKS, CDR2 YYEKEE (reference sequence). CDR3 in DNA: TGTGCCAGCAGCTTGAGGGCAGACAGCTCCTACAATGAGCAGTTCTTC. It codes for CASSLRADSSYNEQFF.

CDR3 amino acids: CASSLAVGYQETQYF. In DNA, the CDR3 is TGTGCCAGCAGCTTAGCGGTCGGCTACCAAGAGACCCAGTACTTC. The J gene is TRBJ2-5, the V gene TRBV7-2; the D is unclear. The CDR3 length is 15 residues. Trimming pared 0 bases from V and 0 bases from J, leaving 8 bases between. Germline CDR1 SGHTA, CDR2 FQGNSA.

This clone was recorded a few times. The chain is built from TRBV30 and TRBJ1-5; D gene ambiguous. The CDR3 covers 15 residues. The germline CDR1 and CDR2 sequences are GTSNPN and SVGIG (reference sequence). Trimming pared 0 bases from V and 3 bases from J, leaving 12 bases between. For the CDR3, the DNA is TGTGCCTGGAGTGTACTTAGAGGGAACAATCAGCCCCAGCATTTT. Encoded protein: CAWSVLRGNNQPQHF.

Note on this clone: Only one base separates this from a far larger clonotype, so it likely reflects a read error. Other DNA sequences of this sample code for an identical CDR3. This chain uses TRBV28 with TRBJ1-3; TRBD1 matches 8 bases. V shed 6 bases, J shed 7 bases, and the junction held 11 bases outside the gene matches. The V gene's germline CDR1 is MDHEN and CDR2 SYDVKM. The CDR3 length is 15 residues. CDR3 bases: TGTGCCAGCAGGACAGGGGATAAAGGGAGGAACACCATATATTTT. It is translated as CASRTGDKGRNTIYF. Filled out from reference TRBV28 and TRBJ1-3, the complete variable domain reads DVKVTQSSRYLVKRTGEKVFLECVQDMDHENMFWYRQDPGLGLRLIYFSYDVKMKEKGDIPEGYSVSREKKERFSLILESASTNQTSMYLCASRTGDKGRNTIYFGEGSWLTVV.